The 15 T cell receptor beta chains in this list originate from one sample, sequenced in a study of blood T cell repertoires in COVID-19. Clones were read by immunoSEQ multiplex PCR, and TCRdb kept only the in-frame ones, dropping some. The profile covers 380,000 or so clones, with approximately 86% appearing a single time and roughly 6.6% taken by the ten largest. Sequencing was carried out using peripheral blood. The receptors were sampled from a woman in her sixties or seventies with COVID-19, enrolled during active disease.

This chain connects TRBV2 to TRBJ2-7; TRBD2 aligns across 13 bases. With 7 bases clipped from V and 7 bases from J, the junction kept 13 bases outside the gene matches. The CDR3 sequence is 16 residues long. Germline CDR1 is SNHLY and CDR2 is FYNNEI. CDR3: CASNGLGLAGAGEQYF. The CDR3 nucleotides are TGTGCCAGCAATGGCCTCGGACTAGCGGGGGCAGGGGAGCAGTACTTC.

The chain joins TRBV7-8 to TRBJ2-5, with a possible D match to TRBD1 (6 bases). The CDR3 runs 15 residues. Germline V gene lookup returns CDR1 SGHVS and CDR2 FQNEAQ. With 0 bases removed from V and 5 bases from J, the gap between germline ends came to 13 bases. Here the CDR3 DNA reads TGTGCCAGCAGCTTAGCGCAGGGGTCCACTGAGACCCAGTACTTC. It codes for CASSLAQGSTETQYF.

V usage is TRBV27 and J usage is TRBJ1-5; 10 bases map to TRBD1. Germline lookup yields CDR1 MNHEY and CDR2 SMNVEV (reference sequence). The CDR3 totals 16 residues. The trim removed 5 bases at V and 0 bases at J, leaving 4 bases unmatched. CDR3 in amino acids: CASSPGQGYSNQPQHF. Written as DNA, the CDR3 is TGTGCCAGCAGTCCGGGACAGGGGTATAGCAATCAGCCCCAGCATTTT.

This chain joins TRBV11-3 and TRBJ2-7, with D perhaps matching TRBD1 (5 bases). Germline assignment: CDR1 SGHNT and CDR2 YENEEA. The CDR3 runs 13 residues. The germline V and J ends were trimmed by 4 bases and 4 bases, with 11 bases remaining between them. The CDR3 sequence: CASSSQTEYEQYF. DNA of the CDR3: TGTGCCAGCAGCTCCCAGACAGAATACGAGCAGTACTTC.

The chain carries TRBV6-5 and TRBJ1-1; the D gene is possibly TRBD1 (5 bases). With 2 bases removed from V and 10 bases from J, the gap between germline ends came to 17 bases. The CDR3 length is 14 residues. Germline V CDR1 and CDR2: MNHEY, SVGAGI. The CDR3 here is CASSYTNQGTIAFF. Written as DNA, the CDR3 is TGTGCCAGCAGTTACACCAACCAGGGTACGATAGCTTTCTTT.

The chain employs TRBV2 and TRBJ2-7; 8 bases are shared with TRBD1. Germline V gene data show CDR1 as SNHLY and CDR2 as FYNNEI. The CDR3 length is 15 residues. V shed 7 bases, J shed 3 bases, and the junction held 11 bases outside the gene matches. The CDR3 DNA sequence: TGTGCCAGCAAGGGGTACGGGACAGGAGGCTACGAGCAGTACTTC. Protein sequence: CASKGYGTGGYEQYF.

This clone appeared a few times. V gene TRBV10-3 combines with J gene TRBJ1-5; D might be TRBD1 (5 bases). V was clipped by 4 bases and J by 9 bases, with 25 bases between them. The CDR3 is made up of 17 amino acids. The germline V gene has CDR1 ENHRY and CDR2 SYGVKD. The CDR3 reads CAISASHGRDYLSPQHF. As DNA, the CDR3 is TGTGCCATCAGTGCATCCCACGGGAGGGACTATTTGTCGCCCCAGCATTTT.

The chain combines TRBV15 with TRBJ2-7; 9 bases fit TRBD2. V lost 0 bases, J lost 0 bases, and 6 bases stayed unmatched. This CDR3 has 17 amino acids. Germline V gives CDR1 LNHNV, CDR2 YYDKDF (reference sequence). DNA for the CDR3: TGTGCCACCAGCAGAGATAAGCGGGGGGTGAGCTCCTACGAGCAGTACTTC. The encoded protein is CATSRDKRGVSSYEQYF.

CDR3 sequence: CASSPGQGLSGNTIYF. CDR3 DNA sequence: TGTGCCAGCAGCCCTGGACAGGGTCTCTCTGGAAACACCATATATTTT. V is TRBV9 and J is TRBJ1-3, with 8 nucleotides matching TRBD1. The CDR3 totals 16 residues. The germline V gene encodes CDR1 SGDLS and CDR2 YYNGEE. V was clipped by 4 bases and J by 0 bases; unmatched bases: 6. The entire variable domain, with the rest obtained from reference TRBV9 and TRBJ1-3, is as follows: DSGVTQTPKHLITATGQRVTLRCSPRSGDLSVYWYQQSLDQGLQFLIQYYNGEERAKGNILERFSAQQFPDLHSELNLSSLELGDSALYFCASSPGQGLSGNTIYFGEGSWLTVV.

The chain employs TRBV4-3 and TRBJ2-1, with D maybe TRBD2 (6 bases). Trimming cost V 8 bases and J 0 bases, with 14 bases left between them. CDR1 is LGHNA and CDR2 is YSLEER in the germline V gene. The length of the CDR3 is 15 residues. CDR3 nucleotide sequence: TGCGCCAGCTCCCTAGACGGGAGCTCCTACAATGAGCAGTTCTTC. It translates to CASSLDGSSYNEQFF.

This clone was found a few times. This chain's CDR3 is CASSQDDRSYEQYF. The CDR3 DNA is TGTGCCAGCAGCCAAGATGACAGGTCTTACGAGCAGTACTTC. This chain joins TRBV3-1 (or the pseudogene TRBV3-2) and TRBJ2-7; tentative D call: TRBD1 (6 bases). CDR1 and CDR2 from the germline V gene are LGHDT and YNNKEL (reference sequence). This CDR3 comprises 14 residues. The ends were cut back, 0 bases at V and 4 bases at J, with 10 bases in the middle.

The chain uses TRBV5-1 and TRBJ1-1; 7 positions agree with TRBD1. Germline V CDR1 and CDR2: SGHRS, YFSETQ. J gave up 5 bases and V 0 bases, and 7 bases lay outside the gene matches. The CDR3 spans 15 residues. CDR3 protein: CASSLVGRGTTEAFF. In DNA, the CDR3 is TGCGCCAGCAGCTTGGTTGGCAGGGGGACGACTGAAGCTTTCTTT.

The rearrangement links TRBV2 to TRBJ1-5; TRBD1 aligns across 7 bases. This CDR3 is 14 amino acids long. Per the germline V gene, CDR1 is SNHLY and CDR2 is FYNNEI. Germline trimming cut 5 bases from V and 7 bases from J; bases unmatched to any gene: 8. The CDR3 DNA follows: TGTGCCAGCAGTCTACAGGGGCGAGGGCAGCCCCAGCATTTT. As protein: CASSLQGRGQPQHF.

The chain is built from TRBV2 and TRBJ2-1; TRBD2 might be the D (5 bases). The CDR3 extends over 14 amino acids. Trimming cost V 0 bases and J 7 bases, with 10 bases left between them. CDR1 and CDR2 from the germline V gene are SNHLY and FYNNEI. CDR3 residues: CASSEARSGNEQFF. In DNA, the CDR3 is TGTGCCAGCAGTGAAGCGCGATCGGGGAATGAGCAGTTCTTC.

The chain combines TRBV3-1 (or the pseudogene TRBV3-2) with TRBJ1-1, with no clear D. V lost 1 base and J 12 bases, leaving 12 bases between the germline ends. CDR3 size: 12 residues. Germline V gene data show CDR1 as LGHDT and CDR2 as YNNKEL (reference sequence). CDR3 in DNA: TGTGCCAGCAGCCAAGCTGTGACAACTCCTTTCTTT. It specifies CASSQAVTTPFF.